Listed below are T cell receptor beta chains from one sample, sequenced in a study of human T cells and chemical hapten exposure. TCRdb called the RACE reads again in MiXCR, with one record for every CDR3 protein. In the table there are under 60,000 distinct CDR3 sequences, around a tenth of which are singletons. Sequencing used whole blood, obtained in connection with sensitization to the hapten diphenylcyclopropenone (DPC). These receptors came from a woman aged 30 to 39 with alopecia areata. Some clones in this sample may be carry-over from other donors' samples. Each CDR3 is given with its conserved first and last residue. Each record gives: D gene, clone size, V gene, J gene, CDR3 protein, CDR3 DNA. The D gene is left open where the match is weak. Only part of the rows carry a size: once, few, many, or a class if the clone is expanded.

TRBD1,few,TRBV4-3,TRBJ2-7,CASSRGTGTYEQYF,TGCGCCAGCAGCCGCGGGACAGGCACCTACGAGCAGTACTTC
TRBD1,many,TRBV29-1,TRBJ1-1,CSGKGQVDTEAFF,TGCAGCGGGAAAGGACAGGTGGACACTGAAGCTTTCTTT
-,few,TRBV28,TRBJ1-6,CASISGGWSYNSPLHF,TGTGCCAGTATATCGGGGGGTTGGTCCTATAATTCACCCCTCCACTTT
-,many,TRBV6-2/TRBV6-3,TRBJ2-3,CASVMTGTDTQYF,TGTGCCAGCGTGATGACTGGCACAGATACGCAGTATTTT
-,few,TRBV18,TRBJ1-2,CASSPPSGRREKGYTF,TGTGCCAGCTCACCACCCTCAGGGAGGAGGGAAAAAGGCTACACCTTC
-,-,TRBV12-3/TRBV12-4,TRBJ2-1,CASSLGASYNEQFF,TGTGCCAGCAGCCTAGGGGCCTCCTACAATGAGCAGTTCTTC
-,few,TRBV7-2,TRBJ1-1,CASSLGRGNTEAFF,TGTGCCAGCAGCTTAGGGCGGGGGAACACTGAAGCTTTCTTT
-,few,TRBV9,TRBJ2-6,CAAGSSGANVLTF,TGTGCCGCGGGGTCCTCTGGGGCCAACGTCCTGACTTTC
-,many,TRBV29-1,TRBJ2-3,CSVDRPDTQYF,TGCAGCGTTGACAGGCCAGATACGCAGTATTTT
-,once,TRBV7-2,TRBJ2-6,CASSLVRVSGANVLTF,TGTGCCAGCAGCTTAGTGCGGGTCTCTGGGGCCAACGTCCTGACTTTC
-,-,TRBV7-9,TRBJ1-6,CASRSSGGSPLHF,TGTGCCAGCAGGTCCTCCGGGGGGTCACCCCTCCACTTT
-,-,TRBV20-1,TRBJ1-6,CSAGRDGQGPLHF,TGCAGCGCCGGCCGGGACGGCCAAGGGCCCCTCCACTTT
TRBD1,few,TRBV28,TRBJ1-5,CASLKYQGDQPQHF,TGTGCCAGTTTGAAGTACCAGGGGGATCAGCCCCAGCATTTT
-,few,TRBV18,TRBJ2-3,CASSPPATGASTDTQYF,TGTGCCAGCTCACCACCGGCTACGGGGGCTAGCACAGATACGCAGTATTTT
-,few,TRBV5-4,TRBJ1-6,CASSARRGFDNSPLHF,TGTGCCAGCAGCGCCCGGCGGGGTTTCGATAATTCACCCCTCCACTTT
-,many,TRBV6-5,TRBJ1-2,CASTTSRGSNYGYTF,TGTGCCAGCACCACAAGTCGGGGTTCCAACTATGGCTACACCTTC
-,-,TRBV7-8,TRBJ2-3,CASSYGGTDTQYF,TGTGCCAGCAGCTATGGGGGCACAGATACGCAGTATTTT
-,few,TRBV18,TRBJ2-5,CASSPYTGEETQYF,TGTGCCAGCTCACCATACACCGGGGAAGAGACCCAGTACTTC
-,many,TRBV19,TRBJ2-1,CASSISAGTFSYNEQFF,TGTGCCAGTAGTATTTCGGCGGGGACATTCTCCTACAATGAGCAGTTCTTC
-,few,TRBV20-1,TRBJ2-1,CSAKQGGSNEQFF,TGCAGTGCTAAACAGGGAGGTAGCAATGAGCAGTTCTTC
-,many,TRBV11-3,TRBJ1-1,CASSLAQEGAFF,TGTGCCAGCAGCTTAGCACAGGAAGGAGCTTTCTTT
-,few,TRBV19,TRBJ2-5,CASSIGGTEETQYF,TGTGCCAGTAGTATCGGGGGGACAGAAGAGACCCAGTACTTC
-,many,TRBV6-8,TRBJ2-5,CASSYGRGPEGETQYF,TGTGCCAGCAGTTACGGGCGGGGCCCCGAGGGAGAGACCCAGTACTTC
-,few,TRBV2,TRBJ1-1,CASRRNTEAFF,TGTGCCAGCCGTAGGAACACTGAAGCTTTCTTT
-,few,TRBV5-1,TRBJ2-7,CASSAGTGGWEQYF,TGCGCCAGCAGCGCCGGGACTGGGGGGTGGGAGCAGTACTTC
-,-,TRBV4-3,TRBJ1-2,CASSQDLAQGRFGYTF,TGCGCCAGCAGCCAAGATCTGGCCCAGGGGCGCTTTGGCTACACCTTC
-,-,TRBV14,TRBJ1-3,CASSQPSRTGGNTIYF,TGTGCCAGCAGCCAACCATCAAGAACGGGGGGAAACACCATATATTTT
-,many,TRBV20-1,TRBJ1-4,CSARGGGENEKLFF,TGCAGTGCTAGGGGAGGGGGGGAGAATGAAAAACTGTTTTTT
-,few,TRBV9,TRBJ2-3,CASSVLAGRSTDTQYF,TGTGCCAGCAGCGTATTGGCAGGGCGTAGCACAGATACGCAGTATTTT
TRBD1,-,TRBV7-6,TRBJ2-7,CASSPPGTDYEQYF,TGTGCCAGCAGCCCCCCCGGGACAGATTACGAGCAGTACTTC
-,-,TRBV20-1,TRBJ2-2,CSARDAGTGELFF,TGCAGTGCTAGAGATGCAGGCACCGGGGAGCTGTTTTTT
-,-,TRBV30,TRBJ2-1,CAWTGLLGGNEQFF,TGTGCCTGGACCGGGCTCCTGGGGGGCAATGAGCAGTTCTTC
-,few,TRBV6-2/TRBV6-3,TRBJ2-1,CASRGGVDEQFF,TGTGCCAGCAGGGGTGGGGTGGATGAGCAGTTCTTC
-,many,TRBV2,TRBJ2-5,CASSNAIRDLQETQYF,TGTGCCAGCAGCAACGCGATTAGGGATCTCCAAGAGACCCAGTACTTC
-,many,TRBV20-1,TRBJ2-2,CSAPSRTDPINTGELFF,TGCAGTGCTCCATCCAGGACCGATCCAATAAACACCGGGGAGCTGTTTTTT
-,-,TRBV5-5,TRBJ2-3,CASPKNTSKQYF,TGTGCCAGCCCCAAAAACACCTCAAAGCAGTATTTT
-,many,TRBV30,TRBJ2-5,CAWSMDRKETQYF,TGTGCCTGGAGTATGGACCGAAAAGAGACCCAGTACTTC
-,few,TRBV20-1,TRBJ2-1,CSHSRPYNEQFF,TGCAGCCACAGCCGACCCTACAATGAGCAGTTCTTC
-,-,TRBV30,TRBJ2-7,CACTPQGSYEQYF,TGTGCCTGCACCCCTCAGGGGTCCTACGAGCAGTACTTC
-,-,TRBV4-3,TRBJ2-7,CASSQDGQATGQYF,TGCGCCAGCAGCCAAGATGGGCAGGCGACGGGGCAGTACTTC
-,many,TRBV12-3/TRBV12-4,TRBJ1-6,CASSPQMDNSPLHF,TGTGCCAGCAGTCCGCAGATGGATAATTCACCCCTCCACTTT
-,many,TRBV29-1,TRBJ1-1,CSAQTRGGMEAFF,TGCAGCGCCCAGACGAGGGGGGGAATGGAAGCTTTCTTT
-,-,TRBV6-6,TRBJ1-5,CASSNNNQPQHF,TGTGCCAGCAGTAACAACAATCAGCCCCAGCATTTT
-,few,TRBV18,TRBJ2-7,CASSPLAETVSGEQYF,TGTGCCAGCTCACCACTTGCTGAGACAGTTTCAGGGGAGCAGTACTTC
-,many,TRBV27,TRBJ1-1,CASSRKILNTEAFF,TGTGCCAGCAGTCGAAAAATACTGAACACTGAAGCTTTCTTT
-,few,TRBV13,TRBJ1-1,CASSLGRAWNTEAFF,TGTGCCAGCAGCTTAGGCCGGGCCTGGAACACTGAAGCTTTCTTT
-,few,TRBV20-1,TRBJ2-7,CSASFGGTYEQYF,TGCAGTGCTAGTTTCGGCGGTACCTACGAGCAGTACTTC
-,few,TRBV6-2/TRBV6-3,TRBJ2-1,CASSPSFGTNEQFF,TGTGCCAGCAGTCCCTCATTCGGGACGAATGAGCAGTTCTTC
-,-,TRBV2,TRBJ1-2,CATLVGNYGDTF,TGTGCCACCCTGGTCGGGAACTATGGCGACACCTTC
-,-,TRBV7-8,TRBJ1-6,CASSLYGTNSPLHF,TGTGCCAGCAGCTTGTACGGGACAAATTCACCCCTCCACTTT
-,few,TRBV20-1,TRBJ1-1,CSATQGKGTEAFF,TGCAGTGCCACCCAGGGTAAGGGCACTGAAGCTTTCTTT
-,-,TRBV28,TRBJ2-3,CASRGLADTQYF,TGTGCCAGCAGGGGGTTGGCAGATACGCAGTATTTT
TRBD2,-,TRBV30,TRBJ2-7,CAWRARGGLSYEQYF,TGTGCCTGGAGGGCCCGGGGGGGGTTATCCTACGAGCAGTACTTC
-,few,TRBV6-5,TRBJ1-5,CASKLTGQTGQPQHF,TGTGCCAGCAAACTCACAGGGCAGACAGGCCAGCCCCAGCATTTT